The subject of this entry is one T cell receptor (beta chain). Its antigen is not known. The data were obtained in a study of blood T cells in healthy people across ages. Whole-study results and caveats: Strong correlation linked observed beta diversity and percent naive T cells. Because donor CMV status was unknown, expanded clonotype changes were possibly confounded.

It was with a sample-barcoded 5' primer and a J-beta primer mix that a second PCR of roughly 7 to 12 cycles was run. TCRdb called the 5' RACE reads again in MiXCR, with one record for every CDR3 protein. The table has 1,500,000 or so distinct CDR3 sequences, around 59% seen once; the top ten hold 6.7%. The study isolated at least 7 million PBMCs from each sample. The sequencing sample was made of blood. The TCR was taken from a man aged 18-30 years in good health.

The CDR3 nucleotides are TGTGCCAGCAGCTTAAACGGACAGCATAATGAAAAACTGTTTTTT. It translates to CASSLNGQHNEKLFF. The chain links TRBV7-7 to TRBJ1-4; D perhaps matches TRBD1 (6 bases). Germline lookup yields CDR1 SSHAT and CDR2 FNYEAQ (reference sequence). The CDR3 consists of 15 residues. Trimming cost V 2 bases and J 4 bases, with 11 bases left between them.